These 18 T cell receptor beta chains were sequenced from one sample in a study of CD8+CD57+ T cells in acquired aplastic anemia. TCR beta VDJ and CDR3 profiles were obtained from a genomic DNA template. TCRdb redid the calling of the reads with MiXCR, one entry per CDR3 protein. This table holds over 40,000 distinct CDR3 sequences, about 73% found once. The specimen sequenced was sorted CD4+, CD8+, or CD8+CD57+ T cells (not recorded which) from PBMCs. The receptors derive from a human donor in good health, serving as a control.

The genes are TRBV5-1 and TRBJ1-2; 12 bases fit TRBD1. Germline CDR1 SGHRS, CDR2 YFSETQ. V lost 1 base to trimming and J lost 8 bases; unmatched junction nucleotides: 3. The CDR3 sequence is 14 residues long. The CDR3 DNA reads TGCGCCAGCAGCTTGAGGGACAGGGGGCAAGGCTACACCTTC. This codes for CASSLRDRGQGYTF.

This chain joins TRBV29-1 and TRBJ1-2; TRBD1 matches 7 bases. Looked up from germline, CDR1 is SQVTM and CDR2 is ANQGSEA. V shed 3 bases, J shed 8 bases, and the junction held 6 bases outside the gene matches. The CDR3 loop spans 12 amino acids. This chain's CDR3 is CSVEKGARGYTF. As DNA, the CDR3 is TGCAGCGTTGAGAAGGGGGCCAGAGGCTACACCTTC.

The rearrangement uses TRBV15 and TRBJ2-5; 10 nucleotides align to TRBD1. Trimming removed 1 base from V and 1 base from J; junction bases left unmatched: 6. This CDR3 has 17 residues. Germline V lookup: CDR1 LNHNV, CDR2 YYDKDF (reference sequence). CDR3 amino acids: CATSRGFRTGGQETQYF. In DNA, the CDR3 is TGTGCCACCAGCAGAGGTTTTAGGACAGGGGGCCAAGAGACCCAGTACTTC.

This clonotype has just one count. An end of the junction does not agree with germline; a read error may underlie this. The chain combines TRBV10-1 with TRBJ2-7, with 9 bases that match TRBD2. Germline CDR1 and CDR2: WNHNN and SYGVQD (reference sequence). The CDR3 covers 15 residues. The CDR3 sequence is CAVSILAGGTYEQYF. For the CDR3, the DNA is TGTGCCGTCAGTATACTAGCGGGCGGTACCTACGAGCAGTACTTC.

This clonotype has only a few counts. The CDR3 coding sequence is TGCAGTGCTAGACAGACGGTGAACACTGAAGCTTTCTTT. Its protein product is CSARQTVNTEAFF. This rearrangement joins TRBV20-1 to TRBJ1-1, with D hard to call. Germline V gene sequence: CDR1 DFQATT, CDR2 SNEGSKA (reference sequence). The V and J ends lost 2 bases and 0 bases respectively, with 7 bases between them. This CDR3 contains 13 residues.

CDR3: CASSEFQATSGNTIYF. The CDR3 bases are TGTGCCAGCAGTGAATTCCAGGCCACCTCTGGAAACACCATATATTTT. The chain recombines TRBV25-1 with TRBJ1-3; D gene ambiguous. CDR3 length: 16 residues. CDR1 and CDR2 (germline): MGHDK, SYGVNS. The ends were cut back, 1 base at V and 0 bases at J, with 10 bases in the middle.

The CDR3 DNA reads TGTGCCAGCGACCGGAGGACAGGAAAATCCTACGAGCAGTACTTC. This encodes CASDRRTGKSYEQYF. This chain joins TRBV2 and TRBJ2-7; 7 bases align to TRBD1. CDR3 length: 15 amino acids. Germline trimming cut 8 bases from V and 1 base from J; bases unmatched to any gene: 11. Germline CDR1 reads SNHLY; CDR2 reads FYNNEI. The full variable domain, with the rest looked up from reference TRBV2 and TRBJ2-7, is EPEVTQTPSHQVTQMGQEVILRCVPISNHLYFYWYRQILGQKVEFLVSFYNNEISEKSEIFDDQFSVERPDGSNFTLKIRSTKLEDSAMYFCASDRRTGKSYEQYFGPGTRLTVT.

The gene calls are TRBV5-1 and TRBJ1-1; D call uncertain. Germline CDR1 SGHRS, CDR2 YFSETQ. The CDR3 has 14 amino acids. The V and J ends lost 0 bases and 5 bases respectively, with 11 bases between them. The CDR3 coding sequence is TGCGCCAGCAGCTTGGTTAGTGCGGGGACTGAAGCTTTCTTT. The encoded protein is CASSLVSAGTEAFF. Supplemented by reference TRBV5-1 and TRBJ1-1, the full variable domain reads KAGVTQTPRYLIKTRGQQVTLSCSPISGHRSVSWYQQTPGQGLQFLFEYFSETQRNKGNFPGRFSGRQFSNSRSEMNVSTLELGDSALYLCASSLVSAGTEAFFGQGTRLTVV.

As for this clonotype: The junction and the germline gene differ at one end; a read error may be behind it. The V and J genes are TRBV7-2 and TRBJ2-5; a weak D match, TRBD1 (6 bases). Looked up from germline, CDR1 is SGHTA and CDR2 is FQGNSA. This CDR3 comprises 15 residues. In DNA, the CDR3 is TGTGCCAGCAGCTTAGAGACAGGCCAGTGGGAGACCCAGCACTTC. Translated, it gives CASSLETGQWETQHF.

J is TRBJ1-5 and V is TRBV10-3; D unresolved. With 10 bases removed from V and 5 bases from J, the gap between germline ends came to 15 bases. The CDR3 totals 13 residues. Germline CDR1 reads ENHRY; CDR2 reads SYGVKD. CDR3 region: CATHGRPHQPQHF. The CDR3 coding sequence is TGTGCCACCCATGGCCGTCCGCATCAGCCCCAGCATTTT.

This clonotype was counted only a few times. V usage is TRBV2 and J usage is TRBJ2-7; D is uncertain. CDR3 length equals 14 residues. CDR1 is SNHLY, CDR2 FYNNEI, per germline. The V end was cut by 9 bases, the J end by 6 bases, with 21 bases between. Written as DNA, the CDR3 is TGTGCCAGTAACTATCTGAAGGGCCCAGTCGAGCAGTACTTC. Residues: CASNYLKGPVEQYF.

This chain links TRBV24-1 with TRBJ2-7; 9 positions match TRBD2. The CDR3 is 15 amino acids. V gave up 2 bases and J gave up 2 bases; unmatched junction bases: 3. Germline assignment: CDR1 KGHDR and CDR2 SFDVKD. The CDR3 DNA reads TGTGCCACCAGTGATTCGGCTAGCGGGGCCTACGAGCAGTACTTC. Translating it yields CATSDSASGAYEQYF.

This CDR3 reads CASSLRANSPLHF. The CDR3 nucleotides read TGTGCCAGCAGTTTGAGGGCTAATTCACCCCTCCACTTT. This chain joins TRBV12-3 or TRBV12-4 and TRBJ1-6; D unclear. The CDR3 spans 13 residues. V lost 3 bases and J 6 bases, leaving 6 bases between the germline ends.

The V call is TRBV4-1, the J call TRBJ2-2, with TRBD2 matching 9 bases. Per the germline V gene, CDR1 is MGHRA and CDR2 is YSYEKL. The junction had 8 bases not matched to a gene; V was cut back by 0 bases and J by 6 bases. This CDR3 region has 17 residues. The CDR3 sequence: CASSQEGRGGSAGELFF. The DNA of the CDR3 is TGCGCCAGCAGCCAAGAGGGGCGGGGGGGGAGCGCCGGGGAGCTGTTTTTT.

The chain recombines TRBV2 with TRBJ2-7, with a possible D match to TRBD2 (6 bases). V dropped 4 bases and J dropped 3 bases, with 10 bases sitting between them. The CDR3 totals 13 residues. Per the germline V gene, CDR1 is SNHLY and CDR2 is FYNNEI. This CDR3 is CASSASGDYEQYF. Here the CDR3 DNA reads TGTGCCAGCAGTGCGTCGGGAGACTACGAGCAGTACTTC.

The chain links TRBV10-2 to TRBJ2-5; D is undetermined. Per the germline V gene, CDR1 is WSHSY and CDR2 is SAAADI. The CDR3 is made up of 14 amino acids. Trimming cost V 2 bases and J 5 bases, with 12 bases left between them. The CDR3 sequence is CASSEGHVAETQYF. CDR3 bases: TGCGCCAGCAGTGAGGGGCATGTTGCGGAGACCCAGTACTTC.

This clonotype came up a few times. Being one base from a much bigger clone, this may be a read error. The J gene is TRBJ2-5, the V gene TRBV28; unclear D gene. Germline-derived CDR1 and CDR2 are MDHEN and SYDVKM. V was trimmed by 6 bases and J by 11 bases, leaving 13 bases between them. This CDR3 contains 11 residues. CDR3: CASSENNEQYF. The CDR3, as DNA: TGTGCCAGCAGCGAGAACAATGAGCAGTACTTC. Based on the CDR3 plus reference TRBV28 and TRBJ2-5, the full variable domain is DVKVTQSSRYLVKRTGEKVFLECVQDMDHENMFWYRQDPGLGLRLIYFSYDVKMKEKGDIPEGYSVSREKKERFSLILESASTNQTSMYLCASSENNEQYFGPGTRLLVL.

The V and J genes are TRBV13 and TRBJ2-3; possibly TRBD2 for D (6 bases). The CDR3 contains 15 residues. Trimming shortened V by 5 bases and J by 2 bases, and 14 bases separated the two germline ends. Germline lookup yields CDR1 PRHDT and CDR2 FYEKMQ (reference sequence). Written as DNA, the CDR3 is TGTGCCAGCAGCCCCGAGGAGGGTTTCACAGATACGCAGTATTTT. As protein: CASSPEEGFTDTQYF.